The next 11 T cell receptor beta chains were all read from a single sample in a study of blood T cell repertoires in COVID-19. The table came from immunoSEQ multiplex PCR; TCRdb's copy has only in-frame clones and leaves some out. The data show 140,000 to 150,000 clones, about 82% seen once. The sample taken for sequencing was PBMCs or T cells enriched from blood (not recorded which). These receptors all come from a woman aged 40 to 50 who had recovered from COVID-19.

The chain combines TRBV5-1 with TRBJ1-3, with 7 bases aligning to TRBD1. The CDR3 loop spans 16 amino acids. Per germline, CDR1 SGHRS and CDR2 YFSETQ. V gave up 2 bases and J gave up 4 bases; unmatched junction bases: 9. The CDR3 loop is CASSLGDRNFGNTIYF. The CDR3 nucleotides read TGCGCCAGCAGCTTAGGGGACAGAAACTTCGGAAACACCATATATTTT.

This clone was seen once. CDR3 DNA sequence: TGTGCCTCCTACCGGGACAGGTCTCTGTACGAGCAGTACTTC. This codes for CASYRDRSLYEQYF. The gene calls are TRBV2 and TRBJ2-7; the match to TRBD1 covers 8 bases. CDR3 size: 14 residues. Germline loops: CDR1 SNHLY, CDR2 FYNNEI. V dropped 11 bases and J dropped 4; count of bases not matched to a gene: 13.

V is TRBV10-3 and J is TRBJ2-3; D not certain. Trimming removed 4 bases from V and 0 bases from J, with 11 bases in between. In germline, CDR1 is ENHRY, CDR2 SYGVKD. CDR3 size: 15 residues. Here the CDR3 reads CAISVSAYSTDTQYF. DNA for the CDR3: TGTGCCATCAGTGTCAGTGCTTATAGCACAGATACGCAGTATTTT.

The CDR3 spells CASSQGGLEWDTQYF. The CDR3 DNA reads TGTGCCAGCAGCCAGGGGGGCCTTGAGTGGGATACGCAGTATTTT. J is TRBJ2-3 and V is TRBV7-6, with D perhaps matching TRBD1 (7 bases). V was trimmed by 5 bases and J by 6 bases, leaving 18 bases between them. The length of the CDR3 is 15 residues. Germline lookup yields CDR1 SGHVS and CDR2 FNYEAQ.

Comments on this clone: One end of the junction is discordant with germline, which a read error may explain. The chain links TRBV29-1 to TRBJ2-1, with 10 positions matching TRBD1. The germline V gene has CDR1 SQVTM and CDR2 ANQGSEA. This CDR3 is built from 14 residues. CDR3 loop: CSIETGGSRYEQFF. The DNA for the CDR3 is TGCAGCATTGAGACAGGGGGCAGTAGGTATGAGCAGTTCTTC.

The J gene is TRBJ1-1, the V gene TRBV5-1; unclear D gene. The CDR3 extends over 14 amino acids. The V end was cut by 1 base, the J end by 1 base, with 8 bases between. CDR1 is SGHRS and CDR2 is YFSETQ in the germline V gene. DNA of the CDR3: TGCGCCAGCAGCTTGAAGGAGGGGAACACTGAAGCTTTCTTT. Translation gives CASSLKEGNTEAFF.

V and J are TRBV7-8 and TRBJ1-4; 7 bases are a match to TRBD1. The germline CDR1 and CDR2 sequences are SGHVS and FQNEAQ. The CDR3 is 17 residues long. V gave up 1 base and J gave up 7 bases; unmatched junction bases: 12. This CDR3 is CASSLDRRGGGGEKLFF. CDR3 sequence (DNA): TGTGCCAGCAGCTTAGATCGCCGAGGGGGCGGCGGTGAAAAACTGTTTTTT.

The chain couples TRBV30 to TRBJ2-1; 10 positions match TRBD2. Trimming removed 5 bases from V and 9 bases from J; junction bases left unmatched: 10. The CDR3 contains 14 residues. Germline lookup yields CDR1 GTSNPN and CDR2 SVGIG (reference sequence). This CDR3 reads CAWRQREGPGEQFF. The CDR3 nucleotides are TGTGCCTGGCGGCAGCGGGAGGGCCCTGGTGAGCAGTTCTTC.

The chain joins TRBV12-3 or TRBV12-4 to TRBJ2-7; no firm D call. There are 11 residues in the CDR3. The V end was cut by 8 bases, the J end by 6 bases, with 11 bases between. The CDR3 nucleotides read TGTGCCAGCTCCCGGGTCGGCGAGCAGTACTTC. Protein product: CASSRVGEQYF.

Points on this clone: The junction differs from germline at one of its ends, possibly a read error. The chain combines TRBV30 with TRBJ1-6; tentatively, D is TRBD1 (6 bases). This CDR3 is built from 16 residues. Germline-derived CDR1 and CDR2 are GTSNPN and SVGIG (reference sequence). The CDR3 sequence is CAWSEGGVYYNSPLHF. The CDR3 bases are TGTGCTTGGAGTGAAGGGGGGGTGTACTATAATTCACCCCTCCACTTT. Variable domain in full (rest from reference TRBV30 and TRBJ1-6): SQTIHQWPATLVQPVGSPLSLECTVEGTSNPNLYWYRQAAGRGLQLLFYSVGIGQISSEVPQNLSASRPQDRQFILSSKKLLLSDSGFYLCAWSEGGVYYNSPLHFGNGTRLTVT.

The rearrangement uses TRBV5-4 and TRBJ2-1; no clear D. V lost 4 bases and J lost 2, with 7 bases in between. The CDR3 length is 13 residues. CDR1 and CDR2 from the germline V gene are SGHNT and YYREEE (reference sequence). The chain's CDR3 is CASSPEAYNEQFF. CDR3 nucleotide sequence: TGTGCCAGCAGCCCCGAGGCCTACAATGAGCAGTTCTTC.